Listed here is a single T cell receptor (beta chain). Its antigen is not identified. This may arise from a read error, as a much more abundant clone is one base away. Three nested ARM-PCR rounds with V-beta and C-beta primers built TCRB libraries. A C-beta primer primed TCRB cDNA from about 500 ng RNA. TCRdb passed the multiplex PCR reads through MiXCR, listing each CDR3 protein once. Of about 32,000 distinct CDR3 sequences in the sample, roughly two thirds were seen once. The CDR3 runs to 14 residues. After removal of 9 bases from V and 5 bases from J, the junction contained 12 bases not matched to a gene. CDR1 is SGHRS and CDR2 is YFSETQ in the germline V gene. The data originate from a study of tumor-infiltrating lymphocytes in glioblastoma multiforme. Notes on the study in general: Only one glioblastoma patient had TCR and mutation analysis. Unequal TCR RNA per T cell might skew measured clone sizes.

This chain uses TRBV5-1 with TRBJ2-3; 7 bases agree with TRBD2. This clonotype was obtained from a male donor with glioblastoma. Sequencing used brain tumor tissue. The CDR3 loop is CATTEGTTVDTQYF. The CDR3 bases are TGCGCCACCACCGAGGGGACTACGGTAGATACGCAGTATTTT.